This T cell receptor beta chain was sequenced during a study of CD8+CD57+ T cells in acquired aplastic anemia. Selection for sequencing was limited to patients who had shown CD8+CD57+ cell expansion by flow cytometry. There was no therapy given to any patient before the blood sampling took place. Overall study findings and caveats: Patients and controls were not found to differ significantly in CD8+ Simpson's diversity. Overlap between patients and controls comprised almost 30 CD8+ CDR3 sequences.

Germline CDR1 is KGHDR and CDR2 is SFDVKD. V shed 7 bases and J shed 4 bases, with 9 bases lying between them. There are 12 residues in the CDR3. Genomic DNA acted as the template from which TCR beta VDJ combination and CDR3 sequence profiling were carried out. MiXCR, applied by TCRdb to the reads, yields one record per CDR3 protein. The sample lists about 180,000 distinct CDR3 sequences, approximately 48% seen once, with around 13% in the top ten. This clonotype was counted only a few times. As yet, its antigen is unknown. Sequenced sample: sorted CD4+, CD8+, or CD8+CD57+ T cells (not recorded which) from PBMCs. The rearrangement joins TRBV24-1 to TRBJ1-2; D gene ambiguous. This receptor was identified in a human donor with aplastic anemia. This CDR3 is CATSDHSYGYTF. The CDR3 DNA reads as TGTGCCACCAGCGACCACAGCTATGGCTACACCTTC.